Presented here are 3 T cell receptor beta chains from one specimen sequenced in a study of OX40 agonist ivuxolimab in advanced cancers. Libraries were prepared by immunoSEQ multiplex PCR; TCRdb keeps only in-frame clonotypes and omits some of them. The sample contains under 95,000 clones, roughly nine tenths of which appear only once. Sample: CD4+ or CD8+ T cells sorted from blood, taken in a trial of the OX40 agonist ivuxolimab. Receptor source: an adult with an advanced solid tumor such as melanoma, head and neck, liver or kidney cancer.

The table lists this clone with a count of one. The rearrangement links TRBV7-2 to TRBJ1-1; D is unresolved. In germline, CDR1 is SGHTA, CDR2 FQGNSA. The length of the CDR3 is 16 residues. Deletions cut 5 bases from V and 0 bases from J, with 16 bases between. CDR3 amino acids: CASSPRGRPMNTEAFF. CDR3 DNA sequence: TGTGCCAGCAGCCCCCGCGGGCGCCCAATGAACACTGAAGCTTTCTTT.

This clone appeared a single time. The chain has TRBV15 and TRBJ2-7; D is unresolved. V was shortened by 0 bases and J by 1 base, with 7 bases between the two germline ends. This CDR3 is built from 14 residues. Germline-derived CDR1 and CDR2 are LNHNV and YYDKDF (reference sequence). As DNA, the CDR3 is TGTGCCACCAGCAGAGAGGGCAGGTCCTACGAGCAGTACTTC. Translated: CATSREGRSYEQYF.

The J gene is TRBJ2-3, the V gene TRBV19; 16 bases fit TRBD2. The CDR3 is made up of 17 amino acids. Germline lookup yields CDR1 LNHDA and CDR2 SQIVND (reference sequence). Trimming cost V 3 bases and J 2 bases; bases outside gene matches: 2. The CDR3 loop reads CASSMGTSGRATDTQYF. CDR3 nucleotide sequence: TGTGCCAGTAGTATGGGGACTAGCGGGAGGGCCACAGATACGCAGTATTTT.